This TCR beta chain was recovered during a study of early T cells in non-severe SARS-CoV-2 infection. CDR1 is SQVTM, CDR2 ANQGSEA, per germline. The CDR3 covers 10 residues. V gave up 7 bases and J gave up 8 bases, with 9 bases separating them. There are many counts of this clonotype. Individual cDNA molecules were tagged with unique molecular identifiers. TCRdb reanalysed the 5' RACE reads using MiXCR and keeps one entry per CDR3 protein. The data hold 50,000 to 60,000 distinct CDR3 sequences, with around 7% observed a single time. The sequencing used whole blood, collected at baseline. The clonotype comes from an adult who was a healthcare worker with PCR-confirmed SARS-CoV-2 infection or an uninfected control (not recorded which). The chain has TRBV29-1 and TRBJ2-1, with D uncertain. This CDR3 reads CSAGWDEQFF. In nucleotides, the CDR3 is TGCAGCGCGGGTTGGGATGAGCAGTTCTTC.